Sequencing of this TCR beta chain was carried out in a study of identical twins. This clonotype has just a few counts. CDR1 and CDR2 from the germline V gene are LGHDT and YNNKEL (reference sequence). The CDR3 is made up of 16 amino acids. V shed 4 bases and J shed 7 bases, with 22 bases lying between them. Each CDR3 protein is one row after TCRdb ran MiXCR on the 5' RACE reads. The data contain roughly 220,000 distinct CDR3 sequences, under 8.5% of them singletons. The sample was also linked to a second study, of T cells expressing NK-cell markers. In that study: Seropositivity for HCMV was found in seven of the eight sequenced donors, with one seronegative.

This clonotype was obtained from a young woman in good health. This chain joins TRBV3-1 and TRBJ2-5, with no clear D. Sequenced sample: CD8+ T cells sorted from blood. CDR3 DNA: TGTGCCAGCAGCCCCCCCCTTGGGCGCTCTGTTTGGACCCAGTACTTC. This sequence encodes CASSPPLGRSVWTQYF.